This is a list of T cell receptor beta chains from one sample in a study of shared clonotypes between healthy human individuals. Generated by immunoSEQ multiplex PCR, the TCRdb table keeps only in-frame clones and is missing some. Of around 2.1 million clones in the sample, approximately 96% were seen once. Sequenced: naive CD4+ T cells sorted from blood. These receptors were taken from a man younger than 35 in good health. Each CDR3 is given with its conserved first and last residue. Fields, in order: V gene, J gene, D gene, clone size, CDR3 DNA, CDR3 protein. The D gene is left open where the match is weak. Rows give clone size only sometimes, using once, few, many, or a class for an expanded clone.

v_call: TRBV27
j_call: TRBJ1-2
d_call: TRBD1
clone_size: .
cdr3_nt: TGTGCCAGCAGTAAGGAGACAGGGGGCTTAGTATATGGCTACACCTTC
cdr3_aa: CASSKETGGLVYGYTF

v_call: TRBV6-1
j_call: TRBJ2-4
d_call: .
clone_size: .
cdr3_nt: TGTGCCAGCAGTGAAGCGGGGACGTCGGCCAAAAACATTCAGTACTTC
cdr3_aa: CASSEAGTSAKNIQYF

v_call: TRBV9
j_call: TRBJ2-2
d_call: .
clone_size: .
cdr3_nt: TGTGCCAGCAGCCCCCGCACGAACACCGGGGAGCTGTTTTTT
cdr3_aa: CASSPRTNTGELFF

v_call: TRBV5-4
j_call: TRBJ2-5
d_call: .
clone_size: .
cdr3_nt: TGTGCCAGCAGCTTGCCCCTTGGAGAGACCCAGTACTTC
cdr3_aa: CASSLPLGETQYF

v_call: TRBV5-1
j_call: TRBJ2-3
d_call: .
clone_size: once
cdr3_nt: TGCGCCAGCAGCTTGACTAGTGTCGGGGATACGCAGTATTTT
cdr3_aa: CASSLTSVGDTQYF

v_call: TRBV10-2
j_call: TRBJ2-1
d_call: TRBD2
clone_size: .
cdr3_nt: TGCGCCAGCAGGCCCGAACCACTAGCGGGAGGTCGGGATGAGCAGTTCTTC
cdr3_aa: CASRPEPLAGGRDEQFF

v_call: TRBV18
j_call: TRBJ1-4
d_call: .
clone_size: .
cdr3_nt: TGTGCCAGCGGATACAGTTCGGCTAATGAAAAACTGTTTTTT
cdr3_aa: CASGYSSANEKLFF

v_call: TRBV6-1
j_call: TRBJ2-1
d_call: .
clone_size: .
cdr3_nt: TGTGCCAGCGGCCCCCAGCCGATTGCCTACAATGAGCAGTTCTTC
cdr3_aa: CASGPQPIAYNEQFF

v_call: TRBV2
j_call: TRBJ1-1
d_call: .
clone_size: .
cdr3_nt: TGTGCCAGCATAAGAGGGGGGATGAACACTGAAGCTTTCTTT
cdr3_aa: CASIRGGMNTEAFF

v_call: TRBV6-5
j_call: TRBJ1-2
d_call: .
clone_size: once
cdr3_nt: TGTGCCACCTCAAGGGGGGGAGCCTATGGCTACACCTTC
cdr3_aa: CATSRGGAYGYTF

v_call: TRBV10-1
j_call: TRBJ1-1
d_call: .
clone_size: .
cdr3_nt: TGCGCCAGCAGTAATAAGGAGAACACTGAAGCTTTCTTT
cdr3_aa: CASSNKENTEAFF

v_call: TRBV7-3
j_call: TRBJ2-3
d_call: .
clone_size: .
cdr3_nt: TGTGCCAGCAGCTTATCGGCCGGGGCAGATACGCAGTATTTT
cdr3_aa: CASSLSAGADTQYF

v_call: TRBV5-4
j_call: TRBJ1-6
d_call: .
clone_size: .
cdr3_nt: TGTGCCAGCAGCGCCCCGCCTAATTCACCCCTCCACTTT
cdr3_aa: CASSAPPNSPLHF

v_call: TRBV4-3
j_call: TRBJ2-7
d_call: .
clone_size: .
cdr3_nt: TGCGCCAGCAGCCAAGATTATGCCCAGTTCTACGAGCAGTACTTC
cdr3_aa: CASSQDYAQFYEQYF

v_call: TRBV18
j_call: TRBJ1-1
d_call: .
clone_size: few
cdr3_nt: TGTGCCAGCACCCGGGACATTAACACTGAAGCTTTCTTT
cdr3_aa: CASTRDINTEAFF

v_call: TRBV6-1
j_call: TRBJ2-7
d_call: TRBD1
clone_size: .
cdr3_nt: TGTGCCAGCAGCGCCGGGACAGCAATCTACGAGCAGTACTTC
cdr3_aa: CASSAGTAIYEQYF

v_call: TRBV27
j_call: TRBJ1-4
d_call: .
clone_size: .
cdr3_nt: TGTGCCAGCAGTTTGCTGCCCCGAGGGAAACTGTTTTTT
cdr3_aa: CASSLLPRGKLFF

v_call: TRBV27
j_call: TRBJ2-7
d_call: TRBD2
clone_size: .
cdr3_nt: TGTGCCAGCAGCTTAGCGGGGGTTCTCTACGAGCAGTACTTC
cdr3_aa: CASSLAGVLYEQYF

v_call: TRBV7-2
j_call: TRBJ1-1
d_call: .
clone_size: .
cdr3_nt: TGTGCCAGCAGCTTAGATTTTAGGGCGGGTGAAGCTTTCTTT
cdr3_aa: CASSLDFRAGEAFF

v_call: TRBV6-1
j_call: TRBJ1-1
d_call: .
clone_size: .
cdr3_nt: TGTGCCAGCAGTGAAGTTGGTGGAAGAGCTGAAGCTTTCTTT
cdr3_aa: CASSEVGGRAEAFF

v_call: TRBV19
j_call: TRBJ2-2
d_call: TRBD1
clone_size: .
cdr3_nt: TGTGCCAGTAAAATGGGGGACAGGGCGAACACCGGGGAGCTGTTTTTT
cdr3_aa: CASKMGDRANTGELFF

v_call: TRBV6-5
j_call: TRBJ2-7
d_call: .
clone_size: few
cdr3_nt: TGTGCCAGCAGCCTAACCGGGACAATCTACGAGCAGTACTTC
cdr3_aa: CASSLTGTIYEQYF

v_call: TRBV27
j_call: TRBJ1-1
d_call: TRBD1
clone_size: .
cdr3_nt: TGTGCCAGCAGCGGACAGGGTCCCACTGAAGCTTTCTTT
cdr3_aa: CASSGQGPTEAFF

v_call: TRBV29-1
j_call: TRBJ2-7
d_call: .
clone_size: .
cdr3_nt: TGCAGCGTTGAATTCCAGGGGAGTTACGAGCAGTACTTC
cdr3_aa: CSVEFQGSYEQYF

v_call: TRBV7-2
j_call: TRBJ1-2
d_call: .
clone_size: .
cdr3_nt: TGTGCCAGCAGCTTAGTGTCACAGACTAACTATGGCTACACCTTC
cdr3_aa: CASSLVSQTNYGYTF

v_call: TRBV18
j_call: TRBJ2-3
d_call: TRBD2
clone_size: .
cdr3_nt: TGTGCCAGCTCACCAATTACTAGCGGAATCACAGATACGCAGTATTTT
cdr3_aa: CASSPITSGITDTQYF

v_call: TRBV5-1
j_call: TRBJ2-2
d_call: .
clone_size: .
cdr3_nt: TGCGCCAGCATTCCCCAGGGGGGCTACACCGGGGAGCTGTTTTTT
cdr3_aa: CASIPQGGYTGELFF

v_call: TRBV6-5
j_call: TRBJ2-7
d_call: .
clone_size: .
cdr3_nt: TGTGCCACCCAAGAAGGGCCGATCTCCTACGAGCAGTACTTC
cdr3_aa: CATQEGPISYEQYF

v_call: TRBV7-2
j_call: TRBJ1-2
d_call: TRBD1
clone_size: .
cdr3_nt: TGTGCCAGCAGAATTCCAGGGGGAGCGAACTATGGCTACACCTTC
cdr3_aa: CASRIPGGANYGYTF

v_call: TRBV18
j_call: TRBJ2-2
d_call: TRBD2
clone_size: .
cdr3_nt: TGTGCCAGCTCACCGCTAGCGGGAGTAGTCCCCGGGGAGCTGTTTTTT
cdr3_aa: CASSPLAGVVPGELFF

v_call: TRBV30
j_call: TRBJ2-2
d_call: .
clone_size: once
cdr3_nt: TGTGCCTGGAGTGCTGGTGACGGGGAGCTGTTTTTT
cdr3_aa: CAWSAGDGELFF